One and the same sample provided the 10 T cell receptor beta chains below, sequenced in a study of blood T cell repertoires in COVID-19. Here immunoSEQ multiplex PCR was the method, and the copy in TCRdb shows in-frame clones only, minus some. The profile shows roughly 54,000 clones, approximately 87% of them singletons. The specimen sequenced was peripheral blood. The origin of the receptors is a woman aged 55-69 years with COVID-19, enrolled during active disease.

V gene TRBV3-1 (or the pseudogene TRBV3-2) combines with J gene TRBJ1-5, with D possibly being TRBD1 (5 bases). CDR3 size: 15 residues. Germline CDR1 LGHDT, CDR2 YNNKEL (reference sequence). The V end was cut by 1 base, the J end by 2 bases, with 9 bases between. Here the CDR3 reads CASSQGGGGNQPQHF. As DNA, the CDR3 is TGTGCCAGCAGCCAAGGGGGAGGGGGCAATCAGCCCCAGCATTTT.

The genes are TRBV6-5 and TRBJ1-5; D ambiguous. The germline CDR1 and CDR2 sequences are MNHEY and SVGAGI. CDR3 length equals 15 residues. V was clipped by 5 bases and J by 6 bases, with 17 bases between them. The DNA for the CDR3 is TGTGCCAGCAGTCCCCCGGGCGGGGTGACTCAGCCCCAGCATTTT. The encoded protein is CASSPPGGVTQPQHF.

The chain recombines TRBV4-1 with TRBJ1-5; the match to TRBD1 covers 8 bases. This CDR3 comprises 18 residues. Trimming at V came to 0 bases and at J to 3 bases, leaving 10 bases not matched to a gene. Germline V gene lookup returns CDR1 MGHRA and CDR2 YSYEKL. In DNA form, the CDR3 reads TGCGCCAGCAGCCAAGAGGGCGGTTTCAGGGGGCACAATCAGCCCCAGCATTTT. Encoded protein: CASSQEGGFRGHNQPQHF.

J is TRBJ1-1 and V is TRBV6-5; D uncertain. Trimming stripped 2 bases from V and 4 bases from J, with 11 bases between. Germline V CDR1 and CDR2: MNHEY, SVGAGI. The CDR3 runs to 14 residues. In DNA form, the CDR3 reads TGTGCCAGCAGTTACGGGCACCGCAGCACTGAAGCTTTCTTT. It translates to CASSYGHRSTEAFF.

This clone was seen a few times. The chain links TRBV28 to TRBJ1-2; D perhaps matches TRBD1 (6 bases). CDR3 length: 13 residues. Germline V gives CDR1 MDHEN, CDR2 SYDVKM. The germline V and J ends were trimmed by 3 bases and 8 bases, with 13 bases remaining between them. The CDR3 loop reads CASSFGRGKGYTF. CDR3 DNA sequence: TGTGCCAGCAGTTTCGGCAGGGGAAAGGGCTACACCTTC.

The chain combines TRBV4-1 with TRBJ1-2; D might be TRBD1 (6 bases). The CDR3 runs to 14 residues. The V and J ends lost 0 bases and 4 bases respectively, with 9 bases between them. The germline CDR1 and CDR2 sequences are MGHRA and YSYEKL. The CDR3 loop is CASSQDAGVYGYTF. CDR3 in DNA: TGCGCCAGCAGCCAAGACGCAGGGGTCTATGGCTACACCTTC.

This chain connects TRBV27 to TRBJ1-1; D is uncertain. CDR3 size: 11 residues. The germline gives CDR1 MNHEY, CDR2 SMNVEV (reference sequence). Trimming took 6 bases from V and 1 from J, leaving 3 bases between them. The CDR3 region is CASSKNTEAFF. CDR3 sequence (DNA): TGTGCCAGCAGCAAGAACACTGAAGCTTTCTTT.

V usage is TRBV6-4 and J usage is TRBJ1-6, with unresolved D. Trimming took 7 bases from V and 2 from J, leaving 15 bases between them. The CDR3 runs 16 residues. From germline, CDR1 is MRHNA and CDR2 SNTAGT. The CDR3: CASMPREEAYNSPLHF. The DNA of the CDR3 is TGTGCCAGCATGCCCCGCGAGGAAGCCTATAATTCACCCCTCCACTTT.

The chain uses TRBV28 and TRBJ1-6; D gene ambiguous. Germline V gene sequence: CDR1 MDHEN, CDR2 SYDVKM. Trimming removed 3 bases at V and 1 base at J, with 13 bases between. The CDR3 is made up of 17 amino acids. This CDR3 is CASSFRPGRSYNSPLHF. CDR3 DNA: TGTGCCAGCAGTTTCCGTCCCGGCAGGTCCTATAATTCACCCCTCCACTTT.

This chain joins TRBV20-1 and TRBJ2-3; 9 bases agree with TRBD1. Germline CDR1 is DFQATT and CDR2 is SNEGSKA (reference sequence). Germline trimming cut 3 bases from V and 0 bases from J; bases unmatched to any gene: 7. This CDR3 has 16 residues. CDR3 loop: CSASMTGGMSTDTQYF. CDR3 nucleotide sequence: TGCAGTGCTAGTATGACAGGGGGTATGAGCACAGATACGCAGTATTTT.